What follows is one T cell receptor (beta chain) and its context. The antigen remains undetermined. The data derive from a study of regulatory T cells in long-lasting Graves disease. Broader study findings: Whereas approximately 980 public clonotypes were shared by new patients, persistent patients shared more, at 2,741. Patients whose Graves' disease persisted exhibited lower TCR diversity than those newly diagnosed.

Time point here: newly diagnosed GD, antithyroid drugs for less than 3 months. Construction of the TCR library relied on RNA isolated from PBMCs. The source of the patients was an endocrinology department in Xi'an, China. V was pared by 0 bases and J by 0 bases, with 9 bases between. Germline CDR1 reads MNHEY; CDR2 reads SVGEGT. CDR3 length: 16 residues. HTBI primers from iRepertoire and Arm-PCR of CDR3 regions yielded the TCR beta libraries. TCRdb itself ran the multiplex PCR reads through MiXCR, one entry per CDR3 protein. Of 450,000 to 600,000 distinct CDR3 sequences in the sample, 16% were seen once. Another study also made use of these data, one on T cells in Graves' hyperthyroidism and ophthalmopathy. From that study: Blood shared most expanded thyroid clonotypes above 0.001.

The chain employs TRBV6-2 or TRBV6-3 and TRBJ2-1, with D uncertain. The sequence came from a man in his forties with Graves disease. The sample was peripheral blood mononuclear cells (PBMCs), taken at new diagnosis, from a patient treated with antithyroid drugs. The CDR3 loop reads CASSYSSWSSYNEQFF. DNA for the CDR3: TGTGCCAGCAGTTACTCTAGCTGGAGCTCCTACAATGAGCAGTTCTTC.